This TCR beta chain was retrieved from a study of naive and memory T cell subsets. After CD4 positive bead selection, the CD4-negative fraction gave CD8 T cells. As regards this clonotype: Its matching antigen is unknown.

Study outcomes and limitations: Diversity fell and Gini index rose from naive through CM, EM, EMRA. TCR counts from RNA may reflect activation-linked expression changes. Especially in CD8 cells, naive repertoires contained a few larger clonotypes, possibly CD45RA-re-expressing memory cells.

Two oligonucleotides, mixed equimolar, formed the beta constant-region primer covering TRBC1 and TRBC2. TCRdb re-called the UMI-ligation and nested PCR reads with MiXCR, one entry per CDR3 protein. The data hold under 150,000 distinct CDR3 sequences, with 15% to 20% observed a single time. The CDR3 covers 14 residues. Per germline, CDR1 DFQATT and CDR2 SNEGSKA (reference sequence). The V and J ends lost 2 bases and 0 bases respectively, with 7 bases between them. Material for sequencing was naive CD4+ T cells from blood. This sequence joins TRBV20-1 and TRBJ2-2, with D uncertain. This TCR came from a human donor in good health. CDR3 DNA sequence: TGCAGTGCTAGACCCGGCTCGAACACCGGGGAGCTGTTTTTT. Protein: CSARPGSNTGELFF.